The 2 T cell receptor beta chains below were found in one sample sequenced in a study of early T cells in non-severe SARS-CoV-2 infection. TCRdb reprocessed the 5' RACE reads with MiXCR, giving one entry per CDR3 protein. The data contain tens of thousands of distinct CDR3 sequences, less than 15% of them seen just once; the ten biggest clones take up 5% to 7.5%. The sequenced sample was whole blood. The receptors shown here come from an adult who was a healthcare worker with PCR-confirmed SARS-CoV-2 infection or an uninfected control (not recorded which).

The chain carries TRBV29-1 and TRBJ2-1, with D hard to call. The CDR3 runs to 12 residues. From germline, CDR1 is SQVTM and CDR2 ANQGSEA. V dropped 4 bases and J dropped 3 bases, with 7 bases sitting between them. In DNA form, the CDR3 reads TGCAGCGTTGCGCTGGGCTACAATGAGCAGTTCTTC. This sequence encodes CSVALGYNEQFF.

The chain recombines TRBV2 with TRBJ2-3; D is unresolved. The CDR3 consists of 12 residues. CDR1 and CDR2 from the germline V gene are SNHLY and FYNNEI. V was clipped by 8 bases and J by 2 bases, with 8 bases between them. The CDR3 region is CASERDTDTQYF. The DNA for the CDR3 is TGTGCCAGCGAGAGAGACACAGATACGCAGTATTTT.